This TCR beta chain was sequenced in a study of blood T cell repertoires in COVID-19. J gave up 8 bases and V 6 bases, and 3 bases lay outside the gene matches. This CDR3 has 11 residues. CDR1 is SNHLY and CDR2 is FYNNEI in the germline V gene. The repertoire was sequenced with immunoSEQ multiplex PCR; TCRdb's copy has only in-frame clones and lacks some. The sample has a few hundred thousand clones; less than 90% are singletons. Sequencing was carried out using peripheral blood. The source of this sequence is a man in his sixties who had recovered from COVID-19. The chain combines TRBV2 with TRBJ1-2; the match to TRBD1 covers 7 bases. CDR3 DNA: TGTGCCAGCAGCCCCAGGGGGGGCTACACCTTC. Its protein product is CASSPRGGYTF.